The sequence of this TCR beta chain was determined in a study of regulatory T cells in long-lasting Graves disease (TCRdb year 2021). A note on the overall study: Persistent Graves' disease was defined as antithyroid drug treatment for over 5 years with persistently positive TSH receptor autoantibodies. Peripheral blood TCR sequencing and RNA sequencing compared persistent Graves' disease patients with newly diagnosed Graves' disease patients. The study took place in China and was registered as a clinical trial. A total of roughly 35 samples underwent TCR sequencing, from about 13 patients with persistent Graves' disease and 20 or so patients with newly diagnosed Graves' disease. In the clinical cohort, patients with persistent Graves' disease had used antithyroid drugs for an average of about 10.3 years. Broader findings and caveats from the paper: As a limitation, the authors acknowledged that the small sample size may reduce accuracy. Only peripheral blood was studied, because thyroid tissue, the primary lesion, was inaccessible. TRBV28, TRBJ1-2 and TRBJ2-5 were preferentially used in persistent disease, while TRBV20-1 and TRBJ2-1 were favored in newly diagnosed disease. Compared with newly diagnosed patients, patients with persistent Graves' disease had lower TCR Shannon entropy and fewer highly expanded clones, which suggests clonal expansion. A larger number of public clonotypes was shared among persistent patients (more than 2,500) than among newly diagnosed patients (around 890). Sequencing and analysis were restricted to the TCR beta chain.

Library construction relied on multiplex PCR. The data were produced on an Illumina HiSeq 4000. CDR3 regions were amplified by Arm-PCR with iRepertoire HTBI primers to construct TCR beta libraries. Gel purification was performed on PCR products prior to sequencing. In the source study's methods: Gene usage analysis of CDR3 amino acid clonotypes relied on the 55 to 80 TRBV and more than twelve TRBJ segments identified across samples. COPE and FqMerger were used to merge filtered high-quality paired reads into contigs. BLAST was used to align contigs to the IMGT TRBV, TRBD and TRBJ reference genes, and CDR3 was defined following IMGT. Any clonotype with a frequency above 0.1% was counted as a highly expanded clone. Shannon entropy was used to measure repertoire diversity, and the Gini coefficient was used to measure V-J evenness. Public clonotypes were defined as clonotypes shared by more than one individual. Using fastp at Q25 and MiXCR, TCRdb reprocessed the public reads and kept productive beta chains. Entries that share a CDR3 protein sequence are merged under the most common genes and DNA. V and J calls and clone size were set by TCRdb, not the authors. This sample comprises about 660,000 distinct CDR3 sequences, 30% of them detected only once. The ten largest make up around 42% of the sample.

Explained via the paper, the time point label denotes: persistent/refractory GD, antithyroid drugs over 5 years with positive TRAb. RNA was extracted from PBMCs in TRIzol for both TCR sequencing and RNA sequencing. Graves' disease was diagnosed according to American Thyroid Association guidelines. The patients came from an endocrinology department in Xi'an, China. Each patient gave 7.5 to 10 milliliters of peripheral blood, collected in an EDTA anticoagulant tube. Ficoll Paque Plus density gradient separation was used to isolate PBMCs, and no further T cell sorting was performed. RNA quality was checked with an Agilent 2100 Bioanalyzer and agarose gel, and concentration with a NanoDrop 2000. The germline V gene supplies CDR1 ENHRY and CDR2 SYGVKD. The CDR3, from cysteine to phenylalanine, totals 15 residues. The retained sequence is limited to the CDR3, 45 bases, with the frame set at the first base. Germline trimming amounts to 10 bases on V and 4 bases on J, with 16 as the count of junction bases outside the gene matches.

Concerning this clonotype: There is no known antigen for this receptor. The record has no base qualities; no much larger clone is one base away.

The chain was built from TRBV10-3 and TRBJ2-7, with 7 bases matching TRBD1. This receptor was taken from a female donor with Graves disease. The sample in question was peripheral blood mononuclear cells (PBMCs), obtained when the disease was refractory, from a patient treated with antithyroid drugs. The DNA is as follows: TGTGCCACACAGGGAAAGGACAGGCCACCTTACGAGCAGTACTTC. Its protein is CATQGKDRPPYEQYF.